Following are 20 T cell receptor beta chains from one sample sequenced in a study of human T cells and chemical hapten exposure. Time point noted: pre-sensitization, week 0. Treatment in this sample: therapeutic diphenylcyclopropenone sensitization with weekly scalp DPC. TCRdb reanalysed the RACE reads using MiXCR and keeps one entry per CDR3 protein. The sample lists approximately 320,000 distinct CDR3 sequences; 5.5% were seen once. The sample here was whole blood, taken in connection with sensitization to the hapten diphenylcyclopropenone (DPC). The receptor set was obtained from a woman between 18 and 29 years old with alopecia areata. Some clones in this sample may be carry-over from other donors' samples.

This clonotype was seen at least ten times. V usage is TRBV11-3 and J usage is TRBJ2-1; 7 bases match TRBD1. Unmatched junction bases numbered 8, after V lost 6 bases and J lost 9 bases. Germline values: CDR1 SGHNT, CDR2 YENEEA. CDR3 length: 13 residues. The CDR3 region is CASSQQGTTEQFF. The CDR3 DNA is TGTGCCAGCAGTCAACAGGGGACGACTGAGCAGTTCTTC. The full variable domain, with the rest looked up from reference TRBV11-3 and TRBJ2-1, is EAGVVQSPRYKIIEKKQPVAFWCNPISGHNTLYWYLQNLGQGPELLIRYENEEAVDDSQLPKDRFSAERLKGVDSTLKIQPAELGDSAVYLCASSQQGTTEQFFGPGTRLTVL.

This chain joins TRBV7-2 and TRBJ1-1; D call uncertain. Germline assignment: CDR1 SGHTA and CDR2 FQGNSA. The CDR3 contains 14 residues. V lost 3 bases and J lost 2, with 10 bases in between. The CDR3: CASSFVGLNTEAFF. CDR3 nucleotides: TGTGCCAGCAGCTTCGTCGGCCTAAACACTGAAGCTTTCTTT.

This clonotype was counted a few times. The V call is TRBV4-1, the J call TRBJ1-4; D not resolved. The CDR3 extends over 14 amino acids. Germline lookup yields CDR1 MGHRA and CDR2 YSYEKL. V lost 4 bases and J 4 bases, leaving 10 bases between the germline ends. The CDR3 DNA is TGCGCCAGCAGCCCGTTTTTACTTAATGAAAAACTGTTTTTT. It specifies CASSPFLLNEKLFF.

The chain is built from TRBV7-9 and TRBJ2-5; no clear D gene. The germline V and J ends were trimmed by 2 bases and 5 bases, with 6 bases remaining between them. The CDR3 contains 12 residues. The germline CDR1 and CDR2 sequences are SEHNR and FQNEAQ (reference sequence). The CDR3 loop is CASSLWVETQYF. For the CDR3, the DNA is TGTGCCAGCAGCTTATGGGTGGAGACCCAGTACTTC.

The chain is built from TRBV10-3 and TRBJ2-7; unclear D gene. The CDR3 is made up of 13 amino acids. V dropped 5 bases and J dropped 0 bases, with 8 bases sitting between them. Germline CDR1 reads ENHRY; CDR2 reads SYGVKD. In nucleotides, the CDR3 is TGTGCCATCAGTTCGGGCTCCTCCTACGAGCAGTACTTC. Translating it yields CAISSGSSYEQYF.

This clonotype appeared a few times. The rearrangement links TRBV2 to TRBJ1-4, with D possibly matching TRBD1 (6 bases). V was trimmed by 6 bases and J by 8 bases, leaving 16 bases between them. There are 14 residues in the CDR3. The V gene's germline CDR1 is SNHLY and CDR2 FYNNEI. The CDR3: CASSVGHRIEKLFF. The CDR3 region has the DNA TGTGCCAGCAGCGTGGGACACCGAATAGAAAAACTGTTTTTT.

The chain carries TRBV10-3 and TRBJ2-3; 14 positions match TRBD2. After removal of 4 bases from V and 2 bases from J, the junction contained 5 bases not matched to a gene. The CDR3 has 17 amino acids. Germline V gives CDR1 ENHRY, CDR2 SYGVKD. The DNA for the CDR3 is TGTGCCATCAGTGGGGGACTAGCGGGGGCGATCACAGATACGCAGTATTTT. Amino acids: CAISGGLAGAITDTQYF.

The V call is TRBV20-1, the J call TRBJ2-3, with TRBD2 identical over 12 bases. The CDR3 covers 18 residues. With 5 bases clipped from V and 1 base from J, the junction kept 13 bases outside the gene matches. Germline V CDR1 and CDR2: DFQATT, SNEGSKA (reference sequence). CDR3 bases: TGCAGTGCTGGATCTGCTAGCGGGGGGGCCTTAGGCACAGATACGCAGTATTTT. This translates into CSAGSASGGALGTDTQYF.

This clonotype was seen a few times. This sequence joins TRBV7-2 and TRBJ2-1, with D perhaps matching TRBD2 (7 bases). The germline V and J ends were trimmed by 1 base and 0 bases, with 13 bases remaining between them. The germline V gene has CDR1 SGHTA and CDR2 FQGNSA. This CDR3 contains 17 residues. The DNA for the CDR3 is TGTGCCAGCAGCTTAGGGGCGGGGGCGAGCTCCTACAATGAGCAGTTCTTC. Protein product: CASSLGAGASSYNEQFF.

In this sample, this clonotype turned up many times. The chain is built from TRBV12-3 or TRBV12-4 and TRBJ1-6; 7 bases match TRBD1. The CDR3 has 16 amino acids. V lost 4 bases, J lost 10 bases, and 13 bases stayed unmatched. For the CDR3, the DNA is TGTGCCAGCAGTTCCAGGACAGGTTCTTTAGGCTCACCCCTCCACTTT. It encodes CASSSRTGSLGSPLHF.

This clonotype was counted many times. The genes are TRBV12-5 and TRBJ2-3; no reliable D call. Germline-derived CDR1 and CDR2 are LGHNT and FRNRAP. With 7 bases removed from V and 2 bases from J, the gap between germline ends came to 4 bases. The length of the CDR3 is 11 residues. The CDR3 sequence is CASAPTDTQYF. The CDR3 DNA follows: TGTGCTAGTGCCCCCACAGATACGCAGTATTTT.

This clonotype was detected many times. This chain joins TRBV13 and TRBJ1-4; D possibly corresponds to TRBD1 (5 bases). The germline CDR1 and CDR2 sequences are PRHDT and FYEKMQ (reference sequence). The V gene lost 3 bases and the J gene lost 0 bases, with 11 bases spanning the gap. This CDR3 is 16 amino acids long. This CDR3 is CASSFRDGATNEKLFF. DNA for the CDR3: TGTGCCAGCAGCTTCCGGGACGGAGCAACTAATGAAAAACTGTTTTTT. The entire variable domain, with the rest obtained from reference TRBV13 and TRBJ1-4, is as follows: AAGVIQSPRHLIKEKRETATLKCYPIPRHDTVYWYQQGPGQDPQFLISFYEKMQSDKGSIPDRFSAQQFSDYHSELNMSSLELGDSALYFCASSFRDGATNEKLFFGSGTQLSVL.

The CDR3 spells CSARDLRPGTSGGTNPDTQYF. CDR3 DNA: TGCAGTGCTAGAGATCTGAGACCGGGGACTAGCGGGGGTACGAACCCAGATACGCAGTATTTT. The chain links TRBV20-1 to TRBJ2-3; 14 bases match TRBD2. The CDR3 sequence is 21 residues long. In germline, CDR1 is DFQATT, CDR2 SNEGSKA (reference sequence). Trimming cost V 0 bases and J 4 bases; bases outside gene matches: 18.

This clonotype was observed many times. This chain uses TRBV2 with TRBJ1-1; 8 positions match TRBD1. J was trimmed by 2 bases and V by 11 bases; bases with no gene match: 7. Germline V gives CDR1 SNHLY, CDR2 FYNNEI. The CDR3 has 13 residues. In DNA form, the CDR3 reads TGTGCCGGGGGGGACAGGTATAACACTGAAGCTTTCTTT. Amino acids: CAGGDRYNTEAFF. Variable domain in full (rest from reference TRBV2 and TRBJ1-1): EPEVTQTPSHQVTQMGQEVILRCVPISNHLYFYWYRQILGQKVEFLVSFYNNEISEKSEIFDDQFSVERPDGSNFTLKIRSTKLEDSAMYFCAGGDRYNTEAFFGQGTRLTVV.

This clonotype has a handful of counts. This chain uses TRBV4-2 with TRBJ2-7, with 9 bases lining up with TRBD2. In germline, CDR1 is LGHNA, CDR2 YNFKEQ. The CDR3 contains 16 residues. The ends lost 0 bases at V and 4 bases at J; junction bases unmatched: 7. CDR3 protein: CASSQDRGLARYEQYF. CDR3 sequence (DNA): TGTGCCAGCAGCCAAGATAGGGGACTAGCTCGGTACGAGCAGTACTTC.

This clonotype was picked up many times. The rearrangement uses TRBV6-2 or TRBV6-3 and TRBJ2-7; tentatively, D is TRBD1 (5 bases). CDR1 MNHEY and CDR2 SVGEGT come from the germline V gene. The ends were cut back, 9 bases at V and 0 bases at J, with 12 bases in the middle. The CDR3 runs to 13 residues. This chain's CDR3 is CASKTRASYEQYF. DNA for the CDR3: TGTGCCAGTAAGACCAGGGCCTCCTACGAGCAGTACTTC.

Many counts were recorded for this clonotype. This rearrangement joins TRBV5-6 to TRBJ1-4; D gene unclear. The V gene's germline CDR1 is SGHDT and CDR2 YYEEEE. Trimming stripped 4 bases from V and 7 bases from J, with 11 bases between. The CDR3 loop spans 13 amino acids. In nucleotides, the CDR3 is TGTGCCAGCAGCATCTGGACTGGTGAAAAACTGTTTTTT. Amino acid sequence: CASSIWTGEKLFF.

This clonotype was picked up many times. This chain joins TRBV7-9 and TRBJ2-1; TRBD1 might be the D (6 bases). The CDR3 length is 13 residues. Germline values: CDR1 SEHNR, CDR2 FQNEAQ (reference sequence). Trimming cost V 8 bases and J 4 bases, with 12 bases left between them. The CDR3 region is CASSFGQYNEQFF. The CDR3 region has the DNA TGTGCCAGCTCATTTGGACAGTACAATGAGCAGTTCTTC.

This clonotype came up once. A single base separates this from a much larger clone, so it may be a read error. The chain joins TRBV4-1 to TRBJ2-2; perhaps TRBD2 as D (5 bases). Germline CDR1 reads MGHRA; CDR2 reads YSYEKL. V was cut by 1 base and J by 1 base, with 7 bases left in between. There are 15 residues in the CDR3. For the CDR3, the DNA is TGCGCCAGCAGCCAAGGAGGGAGGAACACCGGGGAGCTGTTTTTT. It encodes CASSQGGRNTGELFF.

This clonotype was observed a handful of times. Here the CDR3 reads CASSPIAGGATGELFF. The CDR3 DNA is TGTGCCAGCAGCCCCATCGCGGGGGGTGCCACCGGGGAGCTGTTTTTT. The gene calls are TRBV7-2 and TRBJ2-2, with 8 bases aligning to TRBD2. Germline assignment: CDR1 SGHTA and CDR2 FQGNSA. Trimming cost V 5 bases and J 4 bases; bases outside gene matches: 9. This CDR3 is built from 16 residues. Looking up the rest from reference TRBV7-2 and TRBJ2-2 gives the full variable domain: GAGVSQSPSNKVTEKGKDVELRCDPISGHTALYWYRQSLGQGLEFLIYFQGNSAPDKSGLPSDRFSAERTGGSVSTLTIQRTQQEDSAVYLCASSPIAGGATGELFFGEGSRLTVL.